This T cell receptor (beta chain) came from a study of blood T cell repertoires in COVID-19. This CDR3 is 14 amino acids long. Germline CDR1 SGHNT, CDR2 YYREEE (reference sequence). V shed 2 bases, J shed 0 bases, and the junction held 1 base outside the gene matches. Sequencing was performed with immunoSEQ multiplex PCR; in TCRdb, only in-frame clones are kept and a portion is missing. The repertoire has around 59,000 clones, 65% to 85% of them found once; the top ten carry roughly 6.7%. Sample: peripheral blood. The chain couples TRBV5-4 to TRBJ2-7, with 8 bases aligning to TRBD1. The source of this sequence is a man aged 60 to 69 with acute or convalescent COVID-19. The CDR3, as DNA: TGTGCCAGCAGCTTAGGACAGGGCTCCTACGAGCAGTACTTC. Residues: CASSLGQGSYEQYF.